The next 26 T cell receptor beta chains were all read from a single sample in a study of cytomegalovirus exposure and HLA in healthy donors. The PCR had 60 Vbeta and 13 Jbeta primers. Repertoires were generated with immunoSEQ multiplex PCR, while TCRdb's copy carries only in-frame clones and drops some. The repertoire holds some 54,000 clones, approximately 80% seen once, with under 7% in the top ten. The sequenced sample consisted of PBMCs. The receptors were gathered from a male donor in good health and CMV-seronegative.

The chain recombines TRBV6-4 with TRBJ1-2; 9 bases align to TRBD1. V dropped 2 bases and J dropped 8; count of bases not matched to a gene: 9. The CDR3 length is 15 residues. Germline V lookup: CDR1 MRHNA, CDR2 SNTAGT. CDR3 protein: CASSDPGTGTVGYTF. As DNA, the CDR3 is TGTGCCAGCAGTGACCCCGGGACAGGGACCGTAGGCTACACCTTC.

The rearrangement uses TRBV7-9 and TRBJ1-6, with 9 bases identical to TRBD1. Unmatched junction bases numbered 0, after V lost 1 base and J lost 5 bases. The CDR3 totals 15 residues. Germline CDR1 and CDR2: SEHNR and FQNEAQ (reference sequence). CDR3 bases: TGTGCCAGCAGCTTAGGGACAGGGGATAATTCACCCCTCCACTTT. Its protein is CASSLGTGDNSPLHF.

The rearrangement joins TRBV7-2 to TRBJ2-1, with 10 bases fitting TRBD2. The CDR3 has 16 residues. Germline V gene lookup returns CDR1 SGHTA and CDR2 FQGNSA. The V segment lost 5 bases and the J segment 4 bases; nucleotides outside the gene matches: 8. CDR3 loop: CASSLTSSGGYNEQFF. The CDR3 DNA is TGTGCCAGCAGCCTGACATCTAGCGGGGGTTACAATGAGCAGTTCTTC.

This chain joins TRBV19 and TRBJ2-2; TRBD2 matches at 9 bases. J was trimmed by 2 bases and V by 3 bases; bases with no gene match: 4. Per the germline V gene, CDR1 is LNHDA and CDR2 is SQIVND (reference sequence). The CDR3 runs 16 residues. The CDR3 spells CASSIRGGANTGELFF. CDR3 in DNA: TGTGCCAGTAGTATTCGCGGGGGGGCCAACACCGGGGAGCTGTTTTTT.

The chain recombines TRBV19 with TRBJ1-2; D possibly corresponds to TRBD1 (5 bases). The CDR3 length is 16 residues. V lost 3 bases and J lost 0, with 14 bases in between. Germline V gene lookup returns CDR1 LNHDA and CDR2 SQIVND (reference sequence). CDR3 nucleotide sequence: TGTGCCAGTAGTATGGGAGGGGCCCGAGCTAACTATGGCTACACCTTC. As protein: CASSMGGARANYGYTF. The full variable domain, completed using reference TRBV19 and TRBJ1-2, is DGGITQSPKYLFRKEGQNVTLSCEQNLNHDAMYWYRQDPGQGLRLIYYSQIVNDFQKGDIAEGYSVSREKKESFPLTVTSAQKNPTAFYLCASSMGGARANYGYTFGSGTRLTVV.

The genes are TRBV7-2 and TRBJ1-6; tentative D call: TRBD1 (6 bases). The CDR3 sequence is 16 residues long. V gave up 5 bases and J gave up 11 bases, with 22 bases separating them. Germline loops: CDR1 SGHTA, CDR2 FQGNSA. The CDR3 nucleotides are TGTGCCAGCAGCGCACGGCCACAGGGTAGCACGCCACCCCTCCACTTT. Amino acids: CASSARPQGSTPPLHF.

The rearrangement joins TRBV21-1 to TRBJ2-5; the DNA was not compared with TRBD2, the D call given in the table. TRBV21-1 corresponds to a pseudogene. The CDR3 is made up of 17 amino acids. In nucleotides, the CDR3 is TGTGCCAGCAGCTCTTTTGTCACTTCTAGCGGGGATGAGACCCAGTACTTC. Translation gives CASSSFVTSSGDETQYF.

This clone has a handful of counts. The chain combines TRBV6-5 with TRBJ1-1; D possibly corresponds to TRBD1 (5 bases). This CDR3 has 15 amino acids. Trimming took off 2 bases at V and 5 bases at J, with 15 bases between the two ends. From germline, CDR1 is MNHEY and CDR2 SVGAGI. CDR3 nucleotides: TGTGCCAGCAGTTACGGGGAGGGGTTGAGAACTGAAGCTTTCTTT. Translated, it gives CASSYGEGLRTEAFF.

The rearrangement joins TRBV9 to TRBJ1-4, with D unresolved. This CDR3 comprises 14 residues. Germline CDR1 SGDLS, CDR2 YYNGEE. Trimming shortened V by 1 base and J by 7 bases, and 11 bases separated the two germline ends. CDR3 region: CASSVNEGGEKLFF. The DNA for the CDR3 is TGTGCCAGCAGCGTAAATGAGGGAGGTGAAAAACTGTTTTTT.

J is TRBJ1-2 and V is TRBV2; possible D gene TRBD1, 5 bases. The CDR3 runs to 16 residues. Germline V lookup: CDR1 SNHLY, CDR2 FYNNEI. The V end was cut by 5 bases, the J end by 4 bases, with 20 bases between. In DNA, the CDR3 is TGTGCCAGCAGTTATCGCAGGGAATTCAGTAGCTATGGCTACACCTTC. This codes for CASSYRREFSSYGYTF.

This sequence joins TRBV15 and TRBJ2-6; D ambiguous. The CDR3 length is 16 residues. Trimming shortened V by 1 base and J by 0 bases, and 7 bases separated the two germline ends. Germline V gene sequence: CDR1 LNHNV, CDR2 YYDKDF (reference sequence). The CDR3 sequence: CATSRVRSSGANVLTF. The CDR3 nucleotides read TGTGCCACCAGCAGAGTCCGGAGCTCTGGGGCCAACGTCCTGACTTTC.

The chain recombines TRBV6-5 with TRBJ2-7, with 7 bases that match TRBD1. Germline V gene sequence: CDR1 MNHEY, CDR2 SVGAGI. This CDR3 comprises 14 residues. Unmatched junction bases numbered 3, after V lost 2 bases and J lost 2 bases. The CDR3 protein is CASSYGQGAYEQYF. CDR3 sequence (DNA): TGTGCCAGCAGTTACGGGCAGGGGGCCTACGAGCAGTACTTC.

The V call is TRBV29-1, the J call TRBJ1-2, with a weak D call TRBD1 (6 bases). Germline assignment: CDR1 SQVTM and CDR2 ANQGSEA. V was clipped by 0 bases and J by 4 bases, with 9 bases between them. The CDR3 runs 13 residues. This CDR3 is CSVEDRGTYGYTF. The DNA for the CDR3 is TGCAGCGTTGAAGACAGGGGCACCTATGGCTACACCTTC.

The CDR3 bases are TGTGCCAGTACCGTCGACAGGGGGCGAGGCACTGAAGCTTTCTTT. Its translation: CASTVDRGRGTEAFF. The rearrangement links TRBV19 to TRBJ1-1; TRBD1 aligns across 10 bases. The J segment lost 4 bases and the V segment lost 7 bases, leaving 9 bases of the junction unmatched. The CDR3 is 15 amino acids. In germline, CDR1 is LNHDA, CDR2 SQIVND (reference sequence).

This clone was recorded only once. The rearrangement joins TRBV18 to TRBJ2-5; 7 nucleotides line up with TRBD1. Germline values: CDR1 KGHSH, CDR2 LQKENI. The CDR3 spans 14 residues. Trimming took 6 bases from V and 5 from J; bases not matched to a gene: 9. CDR3 region: CASSQTGTDETQYF. CDR3 in DNA: TGTGCCAGCTCGCAGACAGGGACAGACGAGACCCAGTACTTC. The entire variable domain, with the rest obtained from reference TRBV18 and TRBJ2-5, is as follows: NAGVMQNPRHLVRRRGQEARLRCSPMKGHSHVYWYRQLPEEGLKFMVYLQKENIIDESGMPKERFSAEFPKEGPSILRIQQVVRGDSAAYFCASSQTGTDETQYFGPGTRLLVL.

This clone came up once. The V call is TRBV30, the J call TRBJ1-1, with 8 nucleotides matching TRBD1. Germline CDR1 and CDR2: GTSNPN and SVGIG (reference sequence). CDR3 length: 15 amino acids. The J segment lost 5 bases and the V segment lost 1 base, leaving 9 bases of the junction unmatched. CDR3 nucleotide sequence: TGTGCCTGGAGTGCCCTAGGACAGGGAGAAACTGAAGCTTTCTTT. Residues: CAWSALGQGETEAFF.

The chain uses TRBV30 and TRBJ1-2, with 8 positions matching TRBD1. Germline CDR1 reads GTSNPN; CDR2 reads SVGIG (reference sequence). V lost 8 bases, J lost 8 bases, and 10 bases stayed unmatched. The CDR3 loop spans 12 amino acids. The DNA of the CDR3 is TGTGCCCTTCAACAGGGGGTGGGAGGCTACACCTTC. Translated: CALQQGVGGYTF.

The chain recombines TRBV30 with TRBJ1-2, with a tentative D call TRBD1 (5 bases). Trimming pared 1 base from V and 6 bases from J, leaving 21 bases between. Germline CDR1 is GTSNPN and CDR2 is SVGIG (reference sequence). This CDR3 is 16 amino acids long. The CDR3 loop reads CAWSEMGGKHRHGYTF. For the CDR3, the DNA is TGTGCCTGGAGTGAAATGGGGGGGAAGCACCGCCATGGCTACACCTTC.

This chain joins TRBV27 and TRBJ2-3; 8 bases align to TRBD1. Germline V gives CDR1 MNHEY, CDR2 SMNVEV (reference sequence). CDR3 length equals 13 residues. Written as DNA, the CDR3 is TGTGCAGCCGCGGCAGGGGGCCCAGATACGCAGTATTTT. This encodes CAAAAGGPDTQYF.

Only one count was recorded for this clone. The chain is built from TRBV30 and TRBJ1-2; D possibly corresponds to TRBD1 (6 bases). The CDR3 length is 14 residues. V was shortened by 4 bases and J by 5 bases, with 17 bases between the two germline ends. Germline V gene data show CDR1 as GTSNPN and CDR2 as SVGIG (reference sequence). In DNA, the CDR3 is TGTGCCTGGACCATGTTAGGACAGCAATATGGCTACACCTTC. It yields the protein CAWTMLGQQYGYTF.

The V gene is TRBV9, the J gene TRBJ1-4; 9 nucleotides align to TRBD1. The CDR3 has 15 amino acids. The V gene's germline CDR1 is SGDLS and CDR2 YYNGEE. V was clipped by 3 bases and J by 4 bases; unmatched bases: 4. The CDR3 DNA reads as TGTGCCAGCAGCGACCGACAGGGGGTTAATGAAAAACTGTTTTTT. Translating it yields CASSDRQGVNEKLFF.

This clone was found once. The chain joins TRBV29-1 to TRBJ2-3; TRBD1 agrees at 9 bases. Germline assignment: CDR1 SQVTM and CDR2 ANQGSEA. The ends lost 4 bases at V and 4 bases at J; junction bases unmatched: 6. This CDR3 has 14 residues. CDR3: CSVARTGDADTQYF. The DNA for the CDR3 is TGCAGCGTTGCAAGGACAGGGGACGCAGATACGCAGTATTTT.

The chain uses TRBV7-9 and TRBJ1-1, with TRBD1 matching over 10 bases. J lost 3 bases, V lost 6 bases, and 7 bases had no gene match. Germline V gene lookup returns CDR1 SEHNR and CDR2 FQNEAQ (reference sequence). The CDR3 is made up of 15 amino acids. The CDR3 is CASRPTGGGDTEAFF. The CDR3 DNA follows: TGTGCCAGCAGACCGACAGGGGGCGGGGACACTGAAGCTTTCTTT.

The table lists this clone with a count of one. The rearrangement links TRBV5-6 to TRBJ1-1, with a tentative D call TRBD1 (5 bases). This CDR3 has 15 residues. In germline, CDR1 is SGHDT, CDR2 YYEEEE. V gave up 1 base and J gave up 4 bases, with 14 bases separating them. The CDR3 loop is CASSLLLGGSTEAFF. For the CDR3, the DNA is TGTGCCAGCAGCTTGCTCTTGGGGGGTAGCACTGAAGCTTTCTTT.

The CDR3 sequence is CASSSRPVDGYTF. The CDR3 nucleotides read TGTGCCAGCAGTTCTCGCCCGGTGGATGGCTACACCTTC. The chain is built from TRBV7-2 and TRBJ1-2; D unresolved. The CDR3 runs to 13 residues. Germline CDR1 reads SGHTA; CDR2 reads FQGNSA. V was trimmed by 6 bases and J by 6 bases, leaving 14 bases between them.

This chain links TRBV19 with TRBJ2-5; 10 nucleotides match TRBD2. After removal of 4 bases from V and 1 base from J, the junction contained 6 bases not matched to a gene. The CDR3 sequence is 16 residues long. The germline gives CDR1 LNHDA, CDR2 SQIVND (reference sequence). The CDR3 loop is CASSRGLAQSQETQYF. Here the CDR3 DNA reads TGTGCCAGTAGTAGGGGACTAGCGCAGTCCCAAGAGACCCAGTACTTC.